Listed here are 10 T cell receptor beta chains from one sample, sequenced in a study of blood T cell repertoires in COVID-19 (dated by TCRdb to 2020 to 2022). Libraries came from the immunoSEQ multiplex PCR assay. TCRdb mirrors the immuneACCESS table, restricted to in-frame sequences. Some clones are absent from its copies; in checked studies, under half trace to an unresolved V gene, and the reason for the others is unknown. The sample table contains around 100,000 clones; only one count was recorded for roughly 79% of them. The ten largest make up 12% of the sample. The source material was peripheral blood. Source of these receptors: a woman between 65 and 79 years old with acute or convalescent COVID-19.

The genes are TRBV5-1 and TRBJ2-5; TRBD1 matches 10 bases. Trimming cost V 3 bases and J 6 bases; bases outside gene matches: 11. CDR3 length: 16 residues. CDR1 is SGHRS and CDR2 is YFSETQ in the germline V gene. CDR3 sequence reads: CASSSAGTGDWKTQYF. Here the CDR3 DNA reads TGCGCCAGCAGCTCGGCCGGGACAGGGGATTGGAAGACCCAGTACTTC.

This sequence joins TRBV10-3 and TRBJ2-2; TRBD1 matches at 7 bases. The CDR3 totals 18 residues. CDR1 is ENHRY, CDR2 SYGVKD, per germline. The V gene end was trimmed by 4 bases and the J gene end by 6 bases; junction bases not matched to a gene: 17. The CDR3 sequence: CAISVTSTGDGGSGELFF. CDR3 bases: TGTGCCATCAGTGTCACAAGTACAGGGGATGGAGGTTCCGGGGAGCTGTTTTTT.

The CDR3 loop reads CASSPGSGTGAGETQYF. The CDR3 DNA follows: TGTGCCAGCAGCCCCGGATCCGGGACAGGGGCGGGGGAGACCCAGTACTTC. This chain links TRBV7-3 with TRBJ2-5, with 10 bases lining up with TRBD1. Germline CDR1 and CDR2: SGHTA and FQGTGA. There are 17 residues in the CDR3. J was trimmed by 5 bases and V by 5 bases; bases with no gene match: 14.

This chain uses TRBV28 with TRBJ1-5; TRBD1 aligns across 7 bases. Unmatched junction bases numbered 10, after V lost 8 bases and J lost 6 bases. The CDR3 is 14 amino acids. Germline V gene lookup returns CDR1 MDHEN and CDR2 SYDVKM. Written as DNA, the CDR3 is TGTGCCAGCGCCGCGACAGGGTACGGTCAGCCCCAGCATTTT. Its protein product is CASAATGYGQPQHF. The full variable domain, in which reference TRBV28 and TRBJ1-5 provide the parts outside the CDR3, is DVKVTQSSRYLVKRTGEKVFLECVQDMDHENMFWYRQDPGLGLRLIYFSYDVKMKEKGDIPEGYSVSREKKERFSLILESASTNQTSMYLCASAATGYGQPQHFGDGTRLSIL.

V usage is TRBV7-8 and J usage is TRBJ1-1; no definite D call. Trimming shortened V by 5 bases and J by 2 bases, and 24 bases separated the two germline ends. This CDR3 comprises 18 residues. Germline CDR1 SGHVS, CDR2 FQNEAQ. The CDR3 sequence is CASSRDGRGVRRNTEAFF. The CDR3 DNA is TGTGCCAGCAGCCGGGATGGGAGAGGCGTAAGGCGTAACACTGAAGCTTTCTTT.

This chain joins TRBV5-6 and TRBJ1-6; a possible D gene is TRBD1 (5 bases). This CDR3 region has 16 residues. Germline values: CDR1 SGHDT, CDR2 YYEEEE. V gave up 0 bases and J gave up 8 bases, with 15 bases separating them. The CDR3 sequence is CASSLEATGRDSPLHF. CDR3 coding DNA: TGTGCCAGCAGCTTGGAAGCCACAGGAAGGGATTCACCCCTCCACTTT.

The J gene is TRBJ2-3, the V gene TRBV19; 7 bases are shared with TRBD1. This CDR3 region has 14 residues. With 10 bases clipped from V and 3 bases from J, the junction kept 10 bases outside the gene matches. The germline CDR1 and CDR2 sequences are LNHDA and SQIVND (reference sequence). CDR3 residues: CATNRGPRTDTQYF. The CDR3 nucleotides read TGTGCCACCAACAGGGGCCCCCGTACAGATACGCAGTATTTT.

The chain joins TRBV5-1 to TRBJ1-4; TRBD1 agrees at 9 bases. The CDR3 runs to 16 residues. The germline V gene has CDR1 SGHRS and CDR2 YFSETQ. V was pared by 4 bases and J by 8 bases, with 12 bases of the junction left unmatched. The CDR3 DNA sequence: TGCGCCAGCAGCCAGGACAGGGGCCCTCCCCTGGAAAAACTGTTTTTT. It is translated as CASSQDRGPPLEKLFF.

This chain uses TRBV19 with TRBJ1-3, with no clear D. The CDR3 spans 15 residues. Between the trimmed V and J ends, which lost 4 bases and 1 base, there was a span of 11 bases. In germline, CDR1 is LNHDA, CDR2 SQIVND (reference sequence). The CDR3 nucleotides read TGTGCCAGTAGTACCCAGAGGGTGTCTGGAAACACCATATATTTT. Translating gives CASSTQRVSGNTIYF. Filled out from reference TRBV19 and TRBJ1-3, the complete variable domain reads DGGITQSPKYLFRKEGQNVTLSCEQNLNHDAMYWYRQDPGQGLRLIYYSQIVNDFQKGDIAEGYSVSREKKESFPLTVTSAQKNPTAFYLCASSTQRVSGNTIYFGEGSWLTVV.

The chain carries TRBV7-2 and TRBJ1-5; TRBD1 might be the D (6 bases). Germline V lookup: CDR1 SGHTA, CDR2 FQGNSA. The CDR3 runs 17 residues. Between the trimmed V and J ends, which lost 1 base and 4 bases, there was a span of 17 bases. This CDR3 is CASSLGGGHRRNQPQHF. CDR3 in DNA: TGTGCCAGCAGCTTAGGGGGGGGACATAGGAGGAATCAGCCCCAGCATTTT.